This T cell receptor beta chain derives from a study of cytomegalovirus exposure and HLA in healthy donors (TCRdb year 2017). For the study in its entirety: An earlier analysis of approximately 640 of the donors reported approximately 270 Gb of sequence data and 100 million to 140 million unique TCR beta sequences from about 180 million T cells. About 280 gigabases of sequencing data and around 80 million unique TCR sequences made up an early release that covered approximately 700 HLA-typed donors. Among the approximately 400 genotyped donors, approximately 77% belonged to the genetic ancestry cluster associated with self-reported Caucasian donors. The study aimed to test whether cataloging public T cell receptors could reveal signatures of past pathogen exposure. Using immunosequencing, the study profiled T cell repertoires from 550 to 750 subjects and related those repertoires to cytomegalovirus serostatus. Besides the first cohort of 666 subjects, a separate validation cohort made up of 120 different subjects was used. High-throughput TCR immunosequencing, statistical association of individual TCRs with disease status, and machine learning were combined to predict cytomegalovirus infection status. In a later analysis, previously published TCR beta repertoires from several hundred donors were re-analyzed and high-resolution HLA genotyping was added so that TCR occurrence patterns could be studied. Rather than drawing on any new phenotypic data, the later analysis identified candidate immune exposures from TCR beta sequences and the way those sequences occurred across donors. In an earlier analysis of a few hundred of the donors, high-throughput TCR beta sequencing was used to judge whether each TCR beta V gene segment behaved as functional or pseudogenic. Donor age, sex, ethnicity and CMV serostatus were collected together with the repertoire data. Genome-wide SNP genotypes for about three fifths of the roughly 670 donors were used in a later genetic analysis, which treated that subset as a discovery cohort. Every discovery cohort repertoire had been produced on one sequencing platform. HLA typing covered class I and class II loci at four-digit resolution. Typing coverage differed by locus: A, B, C, DRB1 and DQB1 were typed in about 620-630 donors, DQA1 in 522, DPA1 in 606, and DPB1 in just under 490. Roughly five DR-DQ haplotypes were handled as single units for association and clustering, since linkage in the cohort was strong. Among under 450 genotyped donors of the cohort, an average of about 240,000 unique TCR beta nucleotide sequences were sequenced per donor, roughly 20% of them non-productive. Results and caveats for the whole study, not just this receptor: Because HLA typing was unavailable for some donors at each locus, only the typed subset was used in association tests. When HLA alleles, especially DR and DQ, strongly co-occurred, TCR associations were difficult to assign to individual alleles. Over 15 rarely observed V segments, including chromosome 9 orphons, were excluded from the earlier analysis of about 610 of the donors because counts were too low. The classifier was reported to diagnose cytomegalovirus status with high specificity and sensitivity in both the original cohort and the validation cohort. Linkage disequilibrium might explain the correlated functional status among segregating V segments, but an unknown experimental factor could not be excluded. In the study, about 150 TCR beta chains were listed as associated with cytomegalovirus. Presence/absence analyses assumed roughly uniform sequencing depth across donors, an assumption that may not hold. The authors suggested that the approach could potentially be extended to other disease states and immunological phenotypes. This cohort had only TCR beta chains sequenced, and the lack of alpha or paired-chain data limited which features could be detected. A later analysis associated 17,000 or so TCR beta sequences with specific HLA alleles at a false discovery rate of 0.05. Compared with the 666-donor mean, donors in an Asian-associated ancestry cluster had fewer N-insertions in productive TCRs, according to a later genetic analysis. Some IMGT-functional V segments, including TRBV6-2 and TRBV6-3, could not be told apart with the 87-base-pair reads, so those segments were excluded. A later analysis found that most CMV-associated TCR beta chains appeared HLA-restricted, with HLA associations seemingly driven largely by CMV exposure. Broadly in line with IMGT annotations, most TCR beta V segments showed up in productive rearrangements about 87% or about 30% of the time in an earlier analysis of approximately 600 of the donors. A group of highly shared sequence variants was considered likely to be a technical artifact of the sequencing pipeline. Several of the top co-occurrence clusters appeared to be linked to parvovirus B19, influenza, CMV and Epstein-Barr virus, according to a later analysis. An association between a missense DCLRE1C variant and V-gene and J-gene trimming of TCR beta chains was found in a later genetic analysis and replicated in an independent cohort. A further reported finding was that TCR beta sequences accurately predicted the HLA-A and HLA-B alleles for most subjects in the first cohort. While some public TCRs were present in many individuals, most TCR sequences turned up only very rarely across donors. In vitro tests confirmed that three of the cytomegalovirus-associated TCR beta chains recognize cytomegalovirus antigens. According to a later analysis, TCR association rates differed among HLA loci, with DRB1 alleles showing the most associated TCRs and HLA-C alleles showing the fewest. CMV serostatus was the only immune exposure information available for the cohort. In a later analysis, HLA-associated TCR beta chains were found to be more clonally expanded and to have lower generation probabilities than equally common non-associated chains.

The CDR3 runs 16 residues from the cysteine to the phenylalanine. The CDR3 DNA has 48 bases and is translated from base 1. The CDR1 and CDR2 encoded by the germline V gene are SGHRS and YFSETQ. After removal of 4 bases from V and 7 bases from J, the junction retains 11 bases not matched to a gene. Library generation was performed with the immunoSEQ multiplex PCR assay. For the multiplex PCR, a mixture combining 60 forward primers for TCR Vbeta segments and 13 reverse primers for TCR Jbeta segments was used. A multiplex PCR assay on genomic DNA amplified the CDR3 region of rearranged TCR beta genes. On the Illumina HiSeq System, the amplified TCR beta libraries were sequenced as 87-base-pair reads. In the source study's methods: A later analysis tallied about 77 million unique TCR beta chains across the 700 or so repertoires, and some 10 million of those chains were shared by two or more donors. Raw reads were error-corrected and collapsed into unique sequences with a nearest-neighbor algorithm that merged closely related sequences to remove PCR and sequencing errors. Alignment of CDR3 sequences to IMGT reference sequences was used to assign V, D and J gene segments. For a sequence to be retained, at least a six-nucleotide match to both a V gene segment and a J gene segment was required. Rearrangements were classified as productive when the CDR3 lacked stop codons and remained in frame with V and J, and all other rearrangements were classified as non-productive. Following IMGT convention, CDR3 was defined as the stretch from the second conserved V-encoded cysteine to the conserved J-encoded phenylalanine. The earlier analysis of fewer than 750 of the donors excluded sequences that lacked an unambiguous match to a single V gene segment. An earlier analysis of 587 of the donors called V segments functional above 56.7% productive rearrangements and segregating when the between-donor standard deviation exceeded 5%. To diagnose cytomegalovirus status from the catalog of TCR beta chain sequences, a statistical classification framework was built. V and J gene assignment, in a later analysis, came from comparing TCR nucleotide sequences with IMGT/GENE-DB human TR gene sequences. In a later analysis, CDR3 sequences and most-parsimonious VDJ recombination scenarios were assigned using the TCRdist pipeline. In a later analysis, each TCR beta chain was defined by its CDR3 amino acid sequence together with its V-gene family, and reads without a unique V-gene family were excluded. In a later analysis, approximately 640 highly shared, low-generation-probability nucleotide sequences were removed to address suspected cross-contamination and a sequencing artifact. For each public chain, a later analysis derived a clonal expansion index from normalized ranks of inferred template counts within each repertoire. A later analysis computed generation probabilities with a VDJ recombination model fitted to out-of-frame rearrangements, and checked the results against IGoR. In a later analysis, hypergeometric tests were used to score TCR-TCR, TCR-HLA and TCR-CMV co-occurrence, with a repertoire-size bias correction applied to TCR pairs. False discovery rates were estimated in a later analysis by permuting HLA or CMV assignments 20 times. A later analysis grouped co-occurring TCRs with DBSCAN, adding TCRdist sequence similarity when clustering within HLA-allele-positive subsets. Co-occurrence clustering excluded repertoires with fewer than 30,000 or more than 120,000 public chains, plus five with anomalous nucleotide sharing. What TCRdb holds here is the immuneACCESS table cut down to in-frame rearrangements. Part of the clones is not present; checked against another copy, under half of the missing clones reflect an unresolved V gene, and the others are unexplained. Clone size and the V and J calls come from that table; the DNA yielded D and trimming. The sample table lists 120,000 to 150,000 clones, around 86% of them with a count of one. The top ten clones comprise 1.2% of the sample.

About this clone: Its antigen is currently not known. Base qualities are missing; no much larger clone stands one base away.

The cohort was made up of approximately 670 healthy bone marrow donors. At the time of sampling, all cohort members were nominally healthy, though unrecorded immune exposures were likely present. The donor tested CMV seronegative and was one of the 352 seronegative cohort members. A peripheral blood sample was collected from each donor, and TCR beta sequencing was performed on peripheral blood mononuclear cells. Genomic DNA extraction from the blood cell samples was performed with the Qiagen DNeasy Blood Extraction Kit. Sequencing input: PBMCs. The chain was built from TRBV5-1 and TRBJ2-7, with 13 middle bases fitting TRBD2. The source is a female donor in good health and CMV-seronegative. The CDR3 corresponds to CASSTLTGLAGEEQYF. The sequenced DNA is TGCGCCAGCAGCACCCTTACTGGACTAGCGGGAGAGGAGCAGTACTTC.